This T cell receptor beta chain is from a study of shared clonotypes between healthy human individuals. Points from the study as a whole: Collection of samples was limited to blood; tissue repertoires likely differ.

CDR1 is SGHNT and CDR2 is YYREEE in the germline V gene (reference sequence). The CDR3 length is 15 residues. V was clipped by 4 bases and J by 0 bases; unmatched bases: 6. Here immunoSEQ multiplex PCR was the method, and the copy in TCRdb shows in-frame clones only, minus some. The sample contains fewer than 550,000 clones, 60% to 80% of which appear only once. This clone was recorded many times. Antigen: not known. The sequenced sample consisted of PBMCs. The chain has TRBV5-4 and TRBJ1-2, with TRBD1 matching 7 bases. The receptor's source is a woman aged 40 to 50 in good health. Some clones in this sample may be carry-over from other donors' samples. As DNA, the CDR3 is TGTGCCAGCAGCCTCGGGGACAGAGCTAACTATGGCTACACCTTC. It yields the protein CASSLGDRANYGYTF.